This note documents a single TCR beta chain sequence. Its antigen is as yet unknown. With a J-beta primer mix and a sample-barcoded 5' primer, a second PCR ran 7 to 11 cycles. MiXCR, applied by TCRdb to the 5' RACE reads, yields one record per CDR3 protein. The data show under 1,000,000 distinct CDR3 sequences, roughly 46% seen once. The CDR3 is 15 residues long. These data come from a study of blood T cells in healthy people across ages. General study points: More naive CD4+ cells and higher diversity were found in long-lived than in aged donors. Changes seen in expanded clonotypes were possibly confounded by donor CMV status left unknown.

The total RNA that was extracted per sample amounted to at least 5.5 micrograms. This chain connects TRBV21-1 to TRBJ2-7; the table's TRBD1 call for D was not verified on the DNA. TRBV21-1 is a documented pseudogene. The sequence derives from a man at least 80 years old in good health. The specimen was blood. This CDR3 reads CASSKADRGTYEQYF. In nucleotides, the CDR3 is TGTGCCAGCAGCAAAGCGGACAGGGGAACCTACGAGCAGTACTTC.